This TCR beta chain was recorded in a study of T-cell reconstitution after alpha-beta-depleted transplantation in children. This clonotype was counted between two and nine times. As it was prepared, the TCRbeta library received unique molecular identifiers. TCRdb independently ran MiXCR on the PCR reads; one entry per CDR3 protein. This repertoire shows approximately 300,000 distinct CDR3 sequences, around 10% found once; its top ten account for approximately 7.6%. Germline V gene sequence: CDR1 DFQATT, CDR2 SNEGSKA (reference sequence). This CDR3 spans 15 amino acids. Trimming removed 3 bases at V and 3 bases at J, with 12 bases between.

The gene calls are TRBV20-1 and TRBJ1-6; TRBD1 is a possible D gene (5 bases). The receptor was derived from a boy in the first two years of life with acute myeloid leukemia, due to receive a stem cell transplant. The sequences come from PBMCs, collected before TCRalphabeta/CD19-depleted stem cell transplant. The CDR3 loop reads CSASSADIYNSPLHF. Here the CDR3 DNA reads TGCAGTGCTAGTAGCGCGGACATCTATAATTCACCCCTCCACTTT.